This TCR beta chain was recovered during a study of radiation and T cells in renal cell carcinoma. Overall study results and limits: Top tumor clonotypes rose in blood 2 weeks post-radiation, then contracted.

Regarding this clone: The antigen is not known.

Time point described: baseline pretreatment blood. Treatment meaning: 15 Gy SBRT to primary tumor, nephrectomy 4 weeks later. Blood was sampled at baseline, 2 weeks and 4 weeks after SBRT. This renal cell carcinoma was of the clear cell type. Sequenced by immunoSEQ multiplex PCR; TCRdb stores in-frame clones only, minus some. The table shows about 130,000 clones, with approximately 91% occurring only once. With 4 bases removed from V and 2 bases from J, the gap between germline ends came to 18 bases. Germline CDR1 and CDR2: SGHDT and YYEEEE. The CDR3 runs to 16 residues. This sample comprised blood, obtained from a patient whose treatment included radiotherapy and nephrectomy. The TCR originated in a woman aged 45-59 years with renal cell carcinoma. This chain links TRBV5-6 with TRBJ1-2; perhaps TRBD1 as D (6 bases). The CDR3 coding sequence is TGTGCCAGCAGCCCATCAGGGGATTGGGACAACTATGGCTACACCTTC. Amino acid sequence: CASSPSGDWDNYGYTF.